The subject of this entry is one T cell receptor beta chain. Some clones are missing from TCRdb's copy, which holds only in-frame ones; the method was immunoSEQ multiplex PCR. The sample holds 300,000 to 400,000 clones; roughly 90% are singletons and the top ten take roughly 1%. The CDR3 is 15 amino acids. Per germline, CDR1 SGHTA and CDR2 FQGNSA. V shed 4 bases and J 9 bases; nucleotides not matched to a gene: 14. The age range of participants was 18 to 89 years, with residence in around 22 US areas. The data originate from a study of blood T cell repertoires in COVID-19. Sequencing used PBMCs or T cells enriched from blood (not recorded which). The source is a woman in her 30s who had recovered from COVID-19. The chain is built from TRBV7-2 and TRBJ1-1; 7 bases agree with TRBD1. The CDR3 is CASSSHRGRGPKAFF. The DNA of the CDR3 is TGTGCCAGCAGCTCCCACAGGGGAAGGGGCCCGAAAGCTTTCTTT. Full variable domain (outside the CDR3, taken from reference TRBV7-2 and TRBJ1-1): GAGVSQSPSNKVTEKGKDVELRCDPISGHTALYWYRQSLGQGLEFLIYFQGNSAPDKSGLPSDRFSAERTGGSVSTLTIQRTQQEDSAVYLCASSSHRGRGPKAFFGQGTRLTVV.